The source of this T cell receptor beta chain is a study of T cell clusters in autoimmune cytopenias. From germline, CDR1 is SGHDN and CDR2 FVKESK. The CDR3 consists of 16 residues. Study-wide findings and caveats: Primary autoimmune cytopenia patients appeared to lack physiological T cell clusters present in healthy donors. TRB repertoire shifts in secondary cytopenia and chronic lymphocytic leukemia mostly reflected lymphoma, not autoimmunity. The T cell clusters were defined only in silico, without experimental functional validation.

Comment on this clonotype: Its cognate antigen is unknown.

One tube held mixed TRB-A and TRB-B primer pools for touch-down PCR. Using the multiplex PCR reads, TCRdb records one entry per CDR3 protein without DNA. Its table lists 6,500 to 8,500 distinct CDR3 sequences. Approximately 36,000 genome equivalents of blood DNA were amplified for TRB. This sequence originates from a human donor with an autoimmune cytopenia or autoimmune hepatitis (not recorded which). Sequencing was done on a sample of peripheral blood. The V gene is TRBV14, the J gene TRBJ1-2; the D gene TCRdb calls, TRBD1, cannot be checked with no DNA. CDR3 in amino acids: CASSQMGQTKGYGYTF.